This TCR beta chain was observed in a study of shared clonotypes between healthy human individuals. Overall study: Every donor yielded three CD4 naive, three CD4 memory, two CD8 naive and one CD8 memory plate. Regarding the study as a whole: Between a handful of donors, naive CD4 clonotypes were shared at a level of around 4.9%.

Trimming took off 1 base at V and 4 bases at J, with 14 bases between the two ends. The CDR3 has 15 residues. Germline CDR1 reads MGHRA; CDR2 reads YSYEKL. Sorted-subset replicate PCRs used 200 ng of genomic DNA. This amount corresponded to approximately 30,000 T cell genomes. Authors' processing steps: From ImmunoSEQ came sequences covering only the junction and carrying no quality scores, so filtering differed. Sequenced by immunoSEQ multiplex PCR; TCRdb stores in-frame clones only, minus some. That table furnishes V, J and clone size, whereas the DNA furnished D and trimming. Here the sample spans millions of clones, approximately 93% being singletons. Comment on this clone: What it recognizes is unknown.

Sequences were obtained from naive CD4+ T cells from PBMCs. Subset indicated: CD45RA+ positively selected. This rearrangement joins TRBV4-1 to TRBJ2-7; TRBD1 might be the D (6 bases). The clonotype comes from a man aged 18 to 30 in good health. Some clones in this sample may be carry-over from other donors' samples. This chain's CDR3 is CASSQGIQQGYEQYF. CDR3 DNA: TGCGCCAGCAGCCAAGGAATACAACAGGGTTACGAGCAGTACTTC.